Below are 26 T cell receptor beta chains sequenced from a single sample in a study of shared clonotypes between healthy human individuals. CD45RO-negative, CCR7-positively selected cells formed the naive CD8 fraction, excluding terminally differentiated effector memory CD45RA+ cells. Some clones are missing from TCRdb's copy, which holds only in-frame ones; the method was immunoSEQ multiplex PCR. The sample carries around 550,000 clones, 85% to 95% recorded once. Sequenced input: naive CD8+ T cells sorted from blood. The source of these receptors is a woman in her 30s in good health.

The rearrangement links TRBV19 to TRBJ2-6; TRBD2 matches at 7 bases. J gave up 0 bases and V 8 bases, and 7 bases lay outside the gene matches. The germline gives CDR1 LNHDA, CDR2 SQIVND (reference sequence). This CDR3 is built from 16 residues. For the CDR3, the DNA is TGTGCCAGTCGATGGGAGGGCCACTCTGGGGCCAACGTCCTGACTTTC. This encodes CASRWEGHSGANVLTF.

The chain couples TRBV29-1 to TRBJ2-1; 10 bases are a match to TRBD2. With V trimmed by 7 bases and J by 0 bases, 6 bases remained unmatched. The CDR3 consists of 15 residues. Germline CDR1 reads SQVTM; CDR2 reads ANQGSEA. CDR3 residues: CSAPIAGGSYNEQFF. For the CDR3, the DNA is TGCAGCGCTCCAATAGCGGGGGGCTCCTACAATGAGCAGTTCTTC.

The V gene is TRBV27, the J gene TRBJ1-2, with D perhaps TRBD1 (5 bases). The germline CDR1 and CDR2 sequences are MNHEY and SMNVEV (reference sequence). The CDR3 length is 13 residues. Deletions cut 3 bases from V and 4 bases from J, with 9 bases between. In DNA form, the CDR3 reads TGTGCCAGCAGTTTCTCAGGGCGCTATGGCTACACCTTC. This sequence encodes CASSFSGRYGYTF.

J is TRBJ1-1 and V is TRBV28; D gene ambiguous. CDR3 length: 14 amino acids. Germline-derived CDR1 and CDR2 are MDHEN and SYDVKM. V lost 5 bases and J lost 8, with 18 bases in between. CDR3 residues: CASSTGRRTREAFF. CDR3 nucleotide sequence: TGTGCCAGCAGTACCGGACGACGGACTAGAGAAGCTTTCTTT.

CDR3 sequence: CASSFPEGPLSDEQYF. For the CDR3, the DNA is TGTGCCAGCAGTTTCCCCGAAGGACCCCTAAGCGACGAGCAGTACTTC. The V call is TRBV28, the J call TRBJ2-7; D is unclear. CDR3 size: 16 residues. Germline CDR1 reads MDHEN; CDR2 reads SYDVKM. V gave up 3 bases and J gave up 5 bases, with 20 bases separating them.

The chain combines TRBV9 with TRBJ2-2; 16 nucleotides agree with TRBD2. Germline V gene sequence: CDR1 SGDLS, CDR2 YYNGEE. Trimming at V came to 3 bases and at J to 4 bases, leaving 9 bases not matched to a gene. The CDR3 runs to 19 residues. The CDR3 region has the DNA TGTGCCAGCAGCGGAACGGGACTAGCGGGAGGGCCTGTCACCGGGGAGCTGTTTTTT. It translates to CASSGTGLAGGPVTGELFF.

The V and J genes are TRBV10-3 and TRBJ2-3; 8 nucleotides align to TRBD2. Germline V CDR1 and CDR2: ENHRY, SYGVKD. This CDR3 has 17 residues. Trimming took 6 bases from V and 0 from J; bases not matched to a gene: 11. The CDR3 sequence: CAIRVTSGVTSTDTQYF. The CDR3 coding sequence is TGTGCCATCAGAGTAACTAGCGGAGTCACTAGCACAGATACGCAGTATTTT.

Only one count was recorded for this clone. The chain links TRBV4-2 to TRBJ2-1, with D perhaps matching TRBD1 (5 bases). Germline V gene lookup returns CDR1 LGHNA and CDR2 YNFKEQ. This CDR3 is 17 amino acids long. Deletions cut 4 bases from V and 0 bases from J, with 16 bases between. The CDR3 sequence: CASSPRWGESSYNEQFF. CDR3 coding DNA: TGTGCCAGCAGCCCCCGTTGGGGCGAGAGCTCCTACAATGAGCAGTTCTTC.

This sequence joins TRBV29-1 and TRBJ1-2, with 9 bases aligning to TRBD1. After removal of 6 bases from V and 3 bases from J, the junction contained 5 bases not matched to a gene. CDR3 length: 13 residues. Germline CDR1 reads SQVTM; CDR2 reads ANQGSEA. The CDR3 DNA follows: TGCAGCGTCACAGGGGGCCGTGACTATGGCTACACCTTC. Encoded protein: CSVTGGRDYGYTF.

The DNA of the CDR3 is TGTGCCAGCAGTTTCCACCCCAGGGAGGAAGCCGGAAACACCATATATTTT. Protein: CASSFHPREEAGNTIYF. The chain carries TRBV5-6 and TRBJ1-3; D perhaps matches TRBD1 (5 bases). CDR1 is SGHDT and CDR2 is YYEEEE in the germline V gene. The length of the CDR3 is 17 residues. Trimming removed 5 bases from V and 4 bases from J, with 22 bases in between.

V gene TRBV4-1 combines with J gene TRBJ2-5; weak D call: TRBD2 (5 bases). The J call could be wrong; TRBJ2-7 is a better fit for the DNA end. CDR3 size: 15 residues. CDR1 and CDR2 from the germline V gene are MGHRA and YSYEKL. CDR3 loop: CASSQEEAYSYEQYF. CDR3 sequence (DNA): TGCGCCAGCAGCCAAGAGGAGGCCTACTCCTACGAGCAGTACTTC.

The chain carries TRBV19 and TRBJ1-1; D not resolved. Between the trimmed V and J ends, which lost 3 bases and 6 bases, there was a span of 14 bases. The CDR3 has 14 amino acids. In germline, CDR1 is LNHDA, CDR2 SQIVND (reference sequence). The CDR3 nucleotides read TGTGCCAGTAGTATGGAATGGCCCCGGGCTGAAGCTTTCTTT. Its translation is CASSMEWPRAEAFF.

This chain joins TRBV28 and TRBJ2-5; possible D gene TRBD2, 5 bases. Near its end, the DNA agrees better with TRBJ2-7, so the J call may be wrong. Germline CDR1 and CDR2: MDHEN and SYDVKM. CDR3 length: 14 amino acids. The CDR3 loop reads CASSFVAGTYEQYF. CDR3 DNA: TGTGCCAGCAGTTTTGTTGCGGGCACCTACGAGCAGTACTTC.

The gene calls are TRBV29-1 and TRBJ2-7; 9 positions match TRBD1. Trimming cost V 6 bases and J 5 bases; bases outside gene matches: 14. The CDR3 extends over 15 amino acids. Looked up from germline, CDR1 is SQVTM and CDR2 is ANQGSEA. CDR3 DNA sequence: TGCAGCGTGCATCGGGGGGACAGGGCACTTAACGAGCAGTACTTC. This sequence encodes CSVHRGDRALNEQYF.

This rearrangement joins TRBV28 to TRBJ2-5; TRBD1 aligns across 8 bases. Germline V CDR1 and CDR2: MDHEN, SYDVKM. The CDR3 loop spans 16 amino acids. With 5 bases clipped from V and 4 bases from J, the junction kept 12 bases outside the gene matches. The CDR3 region is CASSPTFRGLGETQYF. In nucleotides, the CDR3 is TGTGCCAGCAGTCCCACATTCAGGGGGCTTGGAGAGACCCAGTACTTC.

The V call is TRBV7-8, the J call TRBJ2-7, with 10 bases that match TRBD2. This CDR3 is built from 15 residues. Germline V gives CDR1 SGHVS, CDR2 FQNEAQ. The V gene end was trimmed by 4 bases and the J gene end by 5 bases; junction bases not matched to a gene: 8. The CDR3 DNA follows: TGTGCCAGCAGCTCCCAGCTCGGACTAGCGGACGAGCAGTACTTC. Encoded protein: CASSSQLGLADEQYF.

This clone showed up just once. The chain recombines TRBV27 with TRBJ2-1; D uncertain. V gave up 10 bases and J gave up 0 bases, with 16 bases separating them. CDR1 and CDR2 from the germline V gene are MNHEY and SMNVEV (reference sequence). This CDR3 contains 15 residues. This CDR3 is CATHGFLSSYNEQFF. Written as DNA, the CDR3 is TGTGCCACCCACGGGTTCCTGAGCTCCTACAATGAGCAGTTCTTC.

The rearrangement joins TRBV5-5 to TRBJ2-7; D not certain. Trimming pared 0 bases from V and 3 bases from J, leaving 10 bases between. The CDR3 runs to 14 residues. The germline V gene encodes CDR1 SGHKS and CDR2 YYEKEE (reference sequence). The DNA for the CDR3 is TGTGCCAGCAGCTTGGACTCAGGATACTACGAGCAGTACTTC. Translating gives CASSLDSGYYEQYF.

This chain joins TRBV6-1 and TRBJ2-1, with a possible D match to TRBD2 (6 bases). The CDR3 is made up of 17 amino acids. Germline V CDR1 and CDR2: MNHNS, SASEGT. V was pared by 4 bases and J by 8 bases, with 24 bases between. As DNA, the CDR3 is TGTGCCAGCAGTGGAGCTGACGGGAGAGCCCCCACTCATGAGCAGTTCTTC. It codes for CASSGADGRAPTHEQFF.

The V and J genes are TRBV2 and TRBJ2-7; D gene uncertain. The V end was cut by 7 bases, the J end by 0 bases, with 13 bases between. The CDR3 is 14 residues long. Germline CDR1 and CDR2: SNHLY and FYNNEI. In nucleotides, the CDR3 is TGTGCCAGCAATTCGGGCAGGAACTCCTACGAGCAGTACTTC. Amino acids: CASNSGRNSYEQYF.

This clone was detected only once. This chain joins TRBV7-9 and TRBJ2-6; TRBD1 agrees at 7 bases. The CDR3 is made up of 17 amino acids. Germline V CDR1 and CDR2: SEHNR, FQNEAQ (reference sequence). V gave up 5 bases and J gave up 1 base; unmatched junction bases: 8. The chain's CDR3 is CASSQIDRVSGANVLTF. For the CDR3, the DNA is TGTGCCAGCAGCCAGATCGACAGGGTATCTGGGGCCAACGTCCTGACTTTC. The variable domain in full, completed from reference TRBV7-9 and TRBJ2-6, reads DTGVSQNPRHKITKRGQNVTFRCDPISEHNRLYWYRQTLGQGPEFLTYFQNEAQLEKSRLLSDRFSAERPKGSFSTLEIQRTEQGDSAMYLCASSQIDRVSGANVLTFGAGSRLTVL.

The genes are TRBV7-2 and TRBJ2-7; D is perhaps TRBD2 (5 bases). CDR1 and CDR2 from the germline V gene are SGHTA and FQGNSA. The CDR3 covers 13 residues. V was trimmed by 2 bases and J by 4 bases, leaving 9 bases between them. CDR3 nucleotide sequence: TGTGCCAGCAGCTTATGGCTAGCTTACGAGCAGTACTTC. The encoded protein is CASSLWLAYEQYF.

Remarks on this clone: Other nucleotide sequences from this sample produce the same CDR3. V and J are TRBV5-4 and TRBJ2-5; no clear D. CDR1 and CDR2 from the germline V gene are SGHNT and YYREEE (reference sequence). The CDR3 has 13 residues. V was cut by 0 bases and J by 4 bases, with 7 bases left in between. CDR3 in amino acids: CASSLAEGETQYF. Written as DNA, the CDR3 is TGTGCCAGCAGCTTGGCGGAAGGAGAGACCCAGTACTTC.

The chain is built from TRBV4-1 and TRBJ2-6; 9 bases line up with TRBD1. The CDR3 has 17 amino acids. V shed 1 base, J shed 0 bases, and the junction held 1 base outside the gene matches. CDR1 is MGHRA and CDR2 is YSYEKL in the germline V gene. The CDR3 DNA follows: TGCGCCAGCAGCCAAGGGGACAGGGTCTCTGGGGCCAACGTCCTGACTTTC. It specifies CASSQGDRVSGANVLTF.

The gene calls are TRBV7-2 and TRBJ2-7; 7 nucleotides line up with TRBD2. The CDR3 is made up of 14 amino acids. In germline, CDR1 is SGHTA, CDR2 FQGNSA. V trimming: 3 bases; J trimming: 5 bases; junction bases outside the gene matches: 7. This CDR3 is CASSFTAGSDEQYF. The CDR3 DNA is TGTGCCAGCAGCTTCACAGCGGGATCTGACGAGCAGTACTTC.

This sequence joins TRBV10-2 and TRBJ2-3; TRBD1 matches 7 bases. This CDR3 has 15 amino acids. The V gene end was trimmed by 5 bases and the J gene end by 2 bases; junction bases not matched to a gene: 7. Germline values: CDR1 WSHSY, CDR2 SAAADI. The CDR3 loop is CASSTLRGYTDTQYF. The CDR3, as DNA: TGCGCCAGCAGTACCCTCAGGGGGTACACAGATACGCAGTATTTT.